Each of the 19 T cell receptor beta chains below was sequenced from the same sample in a study of Ad26.COV2.S vaccination and SARS-CoV-2 variants. The protocol was immunoSEQ multiplex PCR, while the TCRdb copy is restricted to in-frame clones and leaves out a portion. The table has 400,000 to 450,000 clones, 90% seen once. Treatment here: around 19 received Ad26.COV2.S at low or high dose, single or two shots; roughly five received placebo; per-sample allocation not given. Samples were taken on day 63 after the first vaccine or placebo injection. Sample: peripheral blood, taken in a trial of Ad26.COV2.S vaccine versus placebo. The receptors were gathered from a person between 18 and 65 years old who received the Ad26.COV2.S COVID-19 vaccine or a placebo.

This chain connects TRBV28 to TRBJ2-5; a weak D match, TRBD1 (5 bases). CDR1 is MDHEN, CDR2 SYDVKM, per germline. V shed 6 bases and J shed 2 bases, with 10 bases lying between them. The CDR3 is made up of 13 amino acids. Written as DNA, the CDR3 is TGTGCCAGCAGCTCGACAGCACAAGAGACCCAGTACTTC. Protein product: CASSSTAQETQYF.

As DNA, the CDR3 is TGTGCCAGCAGTGAGTCTAGCGGAGATTACGAGCAGTACTTC. This sequence encodes CASSESSGDYEQYF. This chain links TRBV2 with TRBJ2-7; 7 bases are a match to TRBD2. J lost 4 bases, V lost 3 bases, and 6 bases had no gene match. The germline gives CDR1 SNHLY, CDR2 FYNNEI. The CDR3 totals 14 residues.

This chain links TRBV24-1 with TRBJ2-1, with TRBD1 identical over 7 bases. The CDR3 sequence is 14 residues long. Germline lookup yields CDR1 KGHDR and CDR2 SFDVKD. Trimming cost V 4 bases and J 8 bases; bases outside gene matches: 7. The CDR3 DNA follows: TGTGCCACCAGTGACCCTAAAACAGGGGATGAGCAGTTCTTC. This codes for CATSDPKTGDEQFF.

This chain connects TRBV25-1 to TRBJ1-2; the D gene is possibly TRBD1 (5 bases). The length of the CDR3 is 13 residues. The V end was cut by 4 bases, the J end by 4 bases, with 10 bases between. Per germline, CDR1 MGHDK and CDR2 SYGVNS. CDR3 region: CASSGSGAYGYTF. The CDR3 DNA is TGTGCCAGCAGTGGCAGCGGGGCCTATGGCTACACCTTC.

The rearrangement links TRBV28 to TRBJ1-1; 10 bases map to TRBD1. CDR1 is MDHEN, CDR2 SYDVKM, per germline. This CDR3 has 16 amino acids. Unmatched junction bases numbered 8, after V lost 2 bases and J lost 5 bases. The CDR3 bases are TGTGCCAGCAGTTTACCCTCGGGACAGGGGCGAACTGAAGCTTTCTTT. This encodes CASSLPSGQGRTEAFF.

The chain recombines TRBV7-9 with TRBJ2-5; no definite D call. The CDR3 is 11 residues long. Germline CDR1 and CDR2: SEHNR and FQNEAQ (reference sequence). V was shortened by 2 bases and J by 3 bases, with 1 base between the two germline ends. CDR3 region: CASSLKETQYF. The CDR3 nucleotides read TGTGCCAGCAGCTTAAAAGAGACCCAGTACTTC.

The rearrangement uses TRBV10-2 and TRBJ1-3, with TRBD1 as a possible D gene (5 bases). This CDR3 comprises 15 residues. CDR1 and CDR2 (germline): WSHSY, SAAADI. V was trimmed by 3 bases and J by 4 bases, leaving 13 bases between them. The CDR3 reads CASSDPQGSGNTIYF. The CDR3 DNA sequence: TGCGCCAGCAGTGACCCCCAGGGTTCCGGAAACACCATATATTTT.

J is TRBJ2-1 and V is TRBV5-4, with TRBD1 matching 7 bases. V trimming: 4 bases; J trimming: 5 bases; junction bases outside the gene matches: 12. The CDR3 consists of 16 residues. Per the germline V gene, CDR1 is SGHNT and CDR2 is YYREEE (reference sequence). CDR3 residues: CASSLGMRQGNNEQFF. Written as DNA, the CDR3 is TGTGCCAGCAGCCTGGGGATGAGACAGGGAAACAATGAGCAGTTCTTC.

This chain's CDR3 is CSVEGEEGNTEAFF. The CDR3 region has the DNA TGCAGCGTTGAAGGCGAGGAGGGGAACACTGAAGCTTTCTTT. The V call is TRBV29-1, the J call TRBJ1-1; no clear D gene. Germline V CDR1 and CDR2: SQVTM, ANQGSEA. The V and J ends lost 1 base and 1 base respectively, with 10 bases between them. The CDR3 is made up of 14 amino acids.

This rearrangement joins TRBV5-6 to TRBJ2-7; D might be TRBD1 (6 bases). Germline V gene sequence: CDR1 SGHDT, CDR2 YYEEEE. V was pared by 4 bases and J by 0 bases, with 14 bases between. The CDR3 extends over 15 amino acids. The CDR3 nucleotides are TGTGCCAGCAGCGGGCCGGACAGTTACTCCTACGAGCAGTACTTC. Translating gives CASSGPDSYSYEQYF. Based on the CDR3 plus reference TRBV5-6 and TRBJ2-7, the full variable domain is DAGVTQSPTHLIKTRGQQVTLRCSPKSGHDTVSWYQQALGQGPQFIFQYYEEEERQRGNFPDRFSGHQFPNYSSELNVNALLLGDSALYLCASSGPDSYSYEQYFGPGTRLTVT.

This sequence joins TRBV28 and TRBJ1-5; a possible D gene is TRBD1 (6 bases). Germline CDR1 MDHEN, CDR2 SYDVKM. Trimming shortened V by 6 bases and J by 7 bases, and 10 bases separated the two germline ends. The length of the CDR3 is 12 residues. The CDR3 region is CASSQQGQPQHF. CDR3 nucleotide sequence: TGTGCCAGCAGCCAACAGGGCCAGCCCCAGCATTTT.

The genes are TRBV29-1 and TRBJ1-2; no reliable D call. Trimming left V 6 bases short and J 6 bases short, with 11 bases between. The germline gives CDR1 SQVTM, CDR2 ANQGSEA. This CDR3 is 11 amino acids long. The CDR3 DNA sequence: TGCAGCGTCGCGGACGGGGATGGCTACACCTTC. Its protein is CSVADGDGYTF.

This clone was counted only a few times. CDR3 nucleotide sequence: TGTGCTAGTGGTTTTGGTGGGATCGCCGGGGAGCTGTTTTTT. It codes for CASGFGGIAGELFF. This chain joins TRBV12-5 and TRBJ2-2; D gene ambiguous. CDR3 length: 14 amino acids. Trimming stripped 3 bases from V and 6 bases from J, with 11 bases between. Germline lookup yields CDR1 LGHNT and CDR2 FRNRAP.

The V and J genes are TRBV7-9 and TRBJ2-2; possible D gene TRBD1, 6 bases. Germline values: CDR1 SEHNR, CDR2 FQNEAQ (reference sequence). V shed 4 bases and J shed 0 bases, with 9 bases lying between them. CDR3 length equals 15 residues. CDR3 sequence (DNA): TGTGCCAGCAGCTCCTACAGGGCGAACACCGGGGAGCTGTTTTTT. Amino acids: CASSSYRANTGELFF. Using reference TRBV7-9 and TRBJ2-2 for the parts outside the CDR3, the full variable domain is DTGVSQNPRHKITKRGQNVTFRCDPISEHNRLYWYRQTLGQGPEFLTYFQNEAQLEKSRLLSDRFSAERPKGSFSTLEIQRTEQGDSAMYLCASSSYRANTGELFFGEGSRLTVL.

V and J are TRBV5-1 and TRBJ1-6, with D unclear. The germline gives CDR1 SGHRS, CDR2 YFSETQ. CDR3 length: 13 residues. The germline V and J ends were trimmed by 2 bases and 5 bases, with 5 bases remaining between them. CDR3 sequence: CASSFSDNSPLHF. CDR3 DNA sequence: TGCGCCAGCAGCTTCAGTGATAATTCACCCCTCCACTTT.

V is TRBV7-2 and J is TRBJ2-1; 7 bases line up with TRBD2. Germline CDR1 is SGHTA and CDR2 is FQGNSA. The CDR3 covers 16 residues. The J segment lost 2 bases and the V segment lost 3 bases, leaving 7 bases of the junction unmatched. The CDR3 DNA sequence: TGTGCCAGCAGCTTTGATGCGGCGGGGGCCTACAATGAGCAGTTCTTC. It codes for CASSFDAAGAYNEQFF.

This chain connects TRBV7-9 to TRBJ1-6; possibly TRBD1 for D (6 bases). CDR1 is SEHNR, CDR2 FQNEAQ, per germline (reference sequence). V lost 3 bases to trimming and J lost 4 bases, with 16 bases between them. This CDR3 contains 17 residues. The CDR3 DNA follows: TGTGCCAGCAGCTTTACGGACAGTTCCTTTTATAATTCACCCCTCCACTTT. It translates to CASSFTDSSFYNSPLHF.

The chain carries TRBV18 and TRBJ1-6, with D uncertain. The CDR3 contains 16 residues. The V gene lost 0 bases and the J gene lost 5 bases, with 11 bases spanning the gap. Germline lookup yields CDR1 KGHSH and CDR2 LQKENI. The CDR3 DNA reads as TGTGCCAGCTCACCACCAAACGGAAGAGATAATTCACCCCTCCACTTT. Amino acids: CASSPPNGRDNSPLHF.

The V gene is TRBV30, the J gene TRBJ1-3; TRBD1 matches 9 bases. The CDR3 is 15 amino acids. From germline, CDR1 is GTSNPN and CDR2 SVGIG (reference sequence). The V segment lost 5 bases and the J segment 1 base; nucleotides outside the gene matches: 6. The CDR3 loop reads CAWGQGIVSGNTIYF. The CDR3 coding sequence is TGTGCCTGGGGACAGGGGATAGTATCTGGAAACACCATATATTTT.